This section outlines one T cell receptor (beta chain) sequence together with its context. There were no patients who had received any treatment before thyroid surgery. These data are taken from a study of metastatic and nonmetastatic thyroid tumors. The CDR3 totals 14 residues. V lost 1 base and J 0 bases, leaving 4 bases between the germline ends. Germline CDR1 reads LGHNT; CDR2 reads FRNRAP. TCRdb re-called the PCR reads via MiXCR. The table includes thousands of clones, around 35% detected once. The chain links TRBV12-5 to TRBJ1-3, with D unclear. The sequence was collected from a male donor with papillary thyroid cancer or a benign thyroid nodule (not recorded which). Some clones in this sample may be carry-over from other donors' samples. The sequenced sample was adjacent normal tissue. The chain's CDR3 is CASGLDSSGNTIYF. In nucleotides, the CDR3 is TGTGCTAGTGGTTTGGATTCCTCTGGAAACACCATATATTTT.